This T cell receptor beta chain was retrieved from a study of blood T cell repertoires in COVID-19. In assigning cohorts, the study relied on participant-reported clinical history. Repertoires were generated with immunoSEQ multiplex PCR, while TCRdb's copy carries only in-frame clones and drops some. The sample has about 440,000 clones; less than 95% are singletons. The sequenced sample consisted of PBMCs or T cells enriched from blood (not recorded which). The origin of this receptor is a man younger than 35 who had recovered from COVID-19.

In DNA, the CDR3 is TGTGCCAGTAAGACCGGGACAGGGATCAACACTGAAGCTTTCTTT. It encodes CASKTGTGINTEAFF. This sequence joins TRBV19 and TRBJ1-1, with 9 bases aligning to TRBD1. This CDR3 has 15 amino acids. Germline V lookup: CDR1 LNHDA, CDR2 SQIVND (reference sequence). The ends lost 7 bases at V and 2 bases at J; junction bases unmatched: 8.